Listed below are T cell receptor beta chains from one sample, sequenced in a study of cytotoxic CD8 clonotypes in ibrutinib-treated CLL. Clones were read by immunoSEQ multiplex PCR, and TCRdb kept only the in-frame ones, dropping some. Among 150,000 or so clones listed, over 75% were seen once. The sequenced sample was PBMCs, obtained after 36 months of ibrutinib treatment. These receptors all stem from a human donor with chronic lymphocytic leukemia. Both conserved end residues are part of each CDR3. D genes are given only for firm matches. Clone sizes are given selectively: once, few, many, or a class where the clone is expanded.

clone size | J gene | V gene | D gene | CDR3 protein | CDR3 DNA
. | TRBJ1-2 | TRBV10-3 | TRBD1 | CAISEAGRGQDYGYTF | TGTGCCATCAGTGAGGCAGGCAGGGGGCAAGACTATGGCTACACCTTC
. | TRBJ2-7 | TRBV27 | . | CASSLSRRGGQGEQYF | TGTGCCAGCAGTTTATCGCGTCGTGGGGGCCAGGGGGAGCAGTACTTC
. | TRBJ1-1 | TRBV23-1 | . | CASRPGQLPPEAFF | TGCGCCAGCAGACCGGGACAACTTCCCCCTGAAGCTTTCTTT
once | TRBJ1-1 | TRBV5-1 | . | CASSLAWSTEAFF | TGCGCCAGCAGCTTGGCGTGGAGCACTGAAGCTTTCTTT
. | TRBJ2-5 | TRBV6-4 | . | CASSRRGGAEETQYF | TGTGCCAGCAGCCGGAGGGGGGGGGCCGAAGAGACCCAGTACTTC
few | TRBJ2-5 | TRBV7-7 | . | CASSLSTGPETQYF | TGTGCCAGCAGCTTAAGTACAGGGCCAGAGACCCAGTACTTC
once | TRBJ2-5 | TRBV5-4 | TRBD1 | CASRGTGGETQYF | TGTGCCAGCAGGGGGACAGGGGGAGAGACCCAGTACTTC
. | TRBJ1-5 | TRBV4-1 | . | CASSPLLRAGNQPQHF | TGCGCCAGCAGCCCCCTTCTGCGGGCGGGCAATCAGCCCCAGCATTTT
. | TRBJ1-1 | TRBV18 | . | CASSPNRVRDTEAFF | TGTGCCAGCTCACCAAACAGGGTCAGGGACACTGAAGCTTTCTTT
few | TRBJ1-2 | TRBV2 | . | CASSGFNYGYTF | TGTGCCAGCAGTGGGTTCAACTATGGCTACACCTTC
. | TRBJ2-3 | TRBV7-3 | TRBD2 | CASSPLGGRADTQYF | TGTGCCAGCAGCCCCCTCGGCGGGAGGGCAGATACGCAGTATTTT
. | TRBJ2-3 | TRBV2 | TRBD2 | CASSLLAWPTDTQYF | TGTGCCAGCAGTCTACTAGCGTGGCCCACAGATACGCAGTATTTT
. | TRBJ1-6 | TRBV6-5 | TRBD1 | CASSYLQGNSPLHF | TGTGCCAGCAGTTACTTACAGGGGAATTCACCCCTCCACTTT
. | TRBJ2-2 | TRBV7-9 | TRBD2 | CASSPRLAGGPNTGELFF | TGTGCCAGCAGCCCTCGACTAGCGGGAGGGCCGAACACCGGGGAGCTGTTTTTT
. | TRBJ2-2 | TRBV4-1 | . | CASSTQGGGNTGELFF | TGCGCCAGCAGCACACAGGGTGGCGGGAACACCGGGGAGCTGTTTTTT
. | TRBJ2-1 | TRBV9 | TRBD2 | CASSVETSRSSYNEQFF | TGTGCCAGCAGCGTAGAGACTAGCCGAAGCTCCTACAATGAGCAGTTCTTC
. | TRBJ1-2 | TRBV6-6 | TRBD1 | CASSWRQGSSYGYTF | TGTGCCAGCAGTTGGAGACAGGGATCATCATATGGCTACACCTTC
few | TRBJ2-1 | TRBV5-1 | TRBD1 | CASSLWTGGRLSYNEQFF | TGCGCCAGCAGCTTGTGGACAGGGGGCCGACTTTCCTACAATGAGCAGTTCTTC
. | TRBJ2-5 | TRBV6-6 | TRBD2 | CASNAGGLSQYF | TGTGCCAGCAATGCGGGGGGGCTGTCCCAGTACTTC
. | TRBJ2-2 | TRBV5-6 | TRBD2 | CASSLGLAGASATGELFF | TGTGCCAGCAGCTTAGGACTAGCGGGAGCGTCCGCCACCGGGGAGCTGTTTTTT
. | TRBJ2-7 | TRBV19 | . | CASSPDLYEQYF | TGTGCCAGTAGTCCTGACCTATACGAGCAGTACTTC
. | TRBJ1-5 | TRBV28 | . | CASSLVFQNQPQHF | TGTGCCAGCAGTTTAGTCTTCCAGAATCAGCCCCAGCATTTT
. | TRBJ2-1 | TRBV6-6 | TRBD1 | CASSPGTGILDEQFF | TGTGCCAGCAGTCCCGGGACAGGGATCCTCGATGAGCAGTTCTTC
. | TRBJ1-2 | TRBV28 | . | CASLLLSGGPDYGYTF | TGTGCCAGCCTCCTTCTCTCGGGAGGCCCCGACTATGGCTACACCTTC
once | TRBJ2-5 | TRBV4-1 | . | CASSQDRGEETQYF | TGCGCCAGCAGCCAAGATCGAGGGGAAGAGACCCAGTACTTC
once | TRBJ1-6 | TRBV5-1 | . | CASSLDRLRRSSYNSPLHF | TGCGCCAGCAGCTTGGACAGGTTAAGGAGGAGCTCCTATAATTCACCCCTCCACTTT
. | TRBJ1-1 | TRBV2 | . | CASSELTEAFF | TGTGCCAGCAGTGAGCTCACTGAAGCTTTCTTT
. | TRBJ2-7 | TRBV5-1 | . | CASSLSGGAHEQYF | TGCGCCAGCAGCTTGAGTGGGGGGGCCCACGAGCAGTACTTC
. | TRBJ1-5 | TRBV19 | . | CASGYNQPQHF | TGTGCCAGCGGTTACAATCAGCCCCAGCATTTT
. | TRBJ2-7 | TRBV7-7 | TRBD1 | CASSLSPPSGGFYEQYF | TGTGCCAGCAGCTTAAGTCCGCCGTCAGGGGGCTTCTACGAGCAGTACTTC
. | TRBJ2-5 | TRBV10-3 | TRBD2 | CAISGTSGGETQYF | TGTGCCATCAGTGGGACTAGCGGGGGCGAGACCCAGTACTTC
once | TRBJ2-7 | TRBV6-5 | TRBD1 | CASSPVDRGFYEQYF | TGTGCCAGCAGCCCCGTGGACAGGGGGTTCTACGAGCAGTACTTC
. | TRBJ1-3 | TRBV14 | TRBD1 | CASSQQPGQGAGNTIYF | TGTGCCAGCAGCCAACAACCGGGACAGGGGGCCGGTAACACCATATATTTT
. | TRBJ2-1 | TRBV7-9 | . | CASSLRSGHFF | TGTGCCAGCAGCTTACGATCGGGTCACTTCTTC
. | TRBJ2-5 | TRBV5-5 | TRBD1 | CASSLAQGWDRGETQYF | TGTGCCAGCAGCTTGGCCCAGGGTTGGGACAGGGGAGAGACCCAGTACTTC
few | TRBJ1-2 | TRBV2 | . | CASSGDGGYTF | TGTGCCAGCAGTGGGGACGGTGGCTACACCTTC
. | TRBJ2-2 | TRBV9 | . | CAQSVYRPNTGELFF | TGTGCCCAGTCGGTATACAGGCCGAACACCGGGGAGCTGTTTTTT
. | TRBJ2-7 | TRBV5-1 | . | CASSSVGRSSYEQYF | TGCGCCAGCAGCTCGGTGGGCAGGAGCTCCTACGAGCAGTACTTC
. | TRBJ2-7 | TRBV27 | . | CASSLYWGAYEQYF | TGTGCCAGCAGTTTATATTGGGGGGCCTACGAGCAGTACTTC
. | TRBJ2-7 | TRBV6-6 | . | CASSSLAEIYEQYF | TGTGCCAGCAGTTCGTTGGCAGAGATCTACGAGCAGTACTTC
. | TRBJ2-1 | TRBV4-1 | TRBD1 | CASSGGQGAAGDPLGEQFF | TGCGCCAGCAGCGGAGGACAGGGGGCGGCGGGTGATCCTTTGGGTGAGCAGTTCTTC
. | TRBJ2-2 | TRBV25-1 | . | CASSDRGRNTGELFF | TGTGCCAGCAGTGATCGAGGGCGGAACACCGGGGAGCTGTTTTTT
few | TRBJ2-2 | TRBV25-1 | . | CASSDHAGELFF | TGTGCCAGCAGTGACCACGCCGGGGAGCTGTTTTTT
. | TRBJ1-6 | TRBV7-8 | . | CASSPAGAPLHF | TGTGCCAGCAGCCCAGCCGGGGCACCCCTCCACTTT
. | TRBJ2-7 | TRBV6-5 | TRBD1 | CASSFLGTGGGEQYF | TGTGCCAGCAGCTTCCTCGGGACAGGGGGTGGAGAGCAGTACTTC
. | TRBJ2-2 | TRBV7-9 | . | CASSLVFTGELFF | TGTGCCAGCAGCTTAGTATTCACCGGGGAGCTGTTTTTT
. | TRBJ2-3 | TRBV5-1 | . | CASSPQGYSTDTQYF | TGCGCCAGCAGCCCCCAGGGGTATAGCACAGATACGCAGTATTTT
once | TRBJ2-7 | TRBV2 | TRBD1 | CASSWVTGAAEQYF | TGTGCCAGCAGTTGGGTGACAGGGGCGGCCGAGCAGTACTTC
. | TRBJ2-7 | TRBV28 | . | CATRETGPYEQYF | TGTGCCACTCGGGAGACAGGGCCCTACGAGCAGTACTTC
. | TRBJ1-1 | TRBV7-9 | . | CASSLGTRGAFF | TGTGCCAGCAGCTTAGGGACTAGGGGCGCTTTCTTT
. | TRBJ2-3 | TRBV5-1 | . | CASSFDIASTDTQYF | TGCGCCAGCAGCTTTGACATTGCTAGCACAGATACGCAGTATTTT
once | TRBJ1-1 | TRBV6-1 | . | CASSLRGTEAFF | TGTGCCAGCAGCCTCCGGGGCACTGAAGCTTTCTTT
. | TRBJ2-7 | TRBV29-1 | . | CSARENYEQYF | TGCAGCGCCAGGGAAAACTACGAGCAGTACTTC
. | TRBJ1-3 | TRBV10-1 | . | CASSPLTGDTIYF | TGCGCCAGCAGTCCGTTGACTGGGGACACCATATATTTT
. | TRBJ2-7 | TRBV30 | . | CAWSLGSTYEQYF | TGTGCCTGGAGCCTCGGGAGCACCTACGAGCAGTACTTC
. | TRBJ1-2 | TRBV4-1 | . | CASSRPGDYGYTF | TGCGCCAGCAGCCGGCCCGGTGACTATGGCTACACCTTC
. | TRBJ2-5 | TRBV5-8 | TRBD1 | CASSLIGQGEETQYF | TGTGCCAGCAGCTTAATTGGACAGGGGGAGGAGACCCAGTACTTC
. | TRBJ2-1 | TRBV10-2 | . | CASSELWNEQFF | TGCGCCAGCAGTGAACTGTGGAATGAGCAGTTCTTC
. | TRBJ2-1 | TRBV9 | . | CASSVGGASDEQFF | TGTGCCAGCAGCGTAGGGGGGGCTAGCGATGAGCAGTTCTTC